The T cell receptor (beta chain) under discussion was sequenced for a study of PD-1 blockade in classical Hodgkin lymphoma. Note on this clone: The antigen is not known.

Time point of the sample: newly diagnosed, previously untreated cHL patient sample. Investigators isolated CD4+ T cells from thawed PBMCs through magnetic negative selection. Comparison came from newly diagnosed, untreated classical Hodgkin lymphoma PBMCs. The germline CDR1 and CDR2 sequences are SGHTS and YDEGEE. This CDR3 is 15 amino acids long. The V segment lost 0 bases and the J segment 5 bases; nucleotides outside the gene matches: 5. Produced via immunoSEQ multiplex PCR; TCRdb's table is partial and in-frame only. This table holds about 35,000 clones, about 89% found once. Overall study results and limits: The repertoire differences lack a defined cause, possibly disease activity or prior therapy. A reduction in baseline TCR diversity was reportedly seen in newly diagnosed patients relative to healthy donors.

Source material: CD4+ T cells from blood. V is TRBV5-8 and J is TRBJ2-5; 9 bases are shared with TRBD2. This sequence originates from a human donor with classical Hodgkin lymphoma. This CDR3 reads CASSLVLAGLETQYF. The CDR3 DNA reads as TGTGCCAGCAGCTTGGTTCTAGCGGGGTTGGAGACCCAGTACTTC. The full variable domain, its missing parts supplied by reference TRBV5-8 and TRBJ2-5, is EAGVTQSPTHLIKTRGQQATLRCSPISGHTSVYWYQQALGLGLQFLLWYDEGEERNRGNFPPRFSGRQFPNYSSELNVNALELEDSALYLCASSLVLAGLETQYFGPGTRLLVL.